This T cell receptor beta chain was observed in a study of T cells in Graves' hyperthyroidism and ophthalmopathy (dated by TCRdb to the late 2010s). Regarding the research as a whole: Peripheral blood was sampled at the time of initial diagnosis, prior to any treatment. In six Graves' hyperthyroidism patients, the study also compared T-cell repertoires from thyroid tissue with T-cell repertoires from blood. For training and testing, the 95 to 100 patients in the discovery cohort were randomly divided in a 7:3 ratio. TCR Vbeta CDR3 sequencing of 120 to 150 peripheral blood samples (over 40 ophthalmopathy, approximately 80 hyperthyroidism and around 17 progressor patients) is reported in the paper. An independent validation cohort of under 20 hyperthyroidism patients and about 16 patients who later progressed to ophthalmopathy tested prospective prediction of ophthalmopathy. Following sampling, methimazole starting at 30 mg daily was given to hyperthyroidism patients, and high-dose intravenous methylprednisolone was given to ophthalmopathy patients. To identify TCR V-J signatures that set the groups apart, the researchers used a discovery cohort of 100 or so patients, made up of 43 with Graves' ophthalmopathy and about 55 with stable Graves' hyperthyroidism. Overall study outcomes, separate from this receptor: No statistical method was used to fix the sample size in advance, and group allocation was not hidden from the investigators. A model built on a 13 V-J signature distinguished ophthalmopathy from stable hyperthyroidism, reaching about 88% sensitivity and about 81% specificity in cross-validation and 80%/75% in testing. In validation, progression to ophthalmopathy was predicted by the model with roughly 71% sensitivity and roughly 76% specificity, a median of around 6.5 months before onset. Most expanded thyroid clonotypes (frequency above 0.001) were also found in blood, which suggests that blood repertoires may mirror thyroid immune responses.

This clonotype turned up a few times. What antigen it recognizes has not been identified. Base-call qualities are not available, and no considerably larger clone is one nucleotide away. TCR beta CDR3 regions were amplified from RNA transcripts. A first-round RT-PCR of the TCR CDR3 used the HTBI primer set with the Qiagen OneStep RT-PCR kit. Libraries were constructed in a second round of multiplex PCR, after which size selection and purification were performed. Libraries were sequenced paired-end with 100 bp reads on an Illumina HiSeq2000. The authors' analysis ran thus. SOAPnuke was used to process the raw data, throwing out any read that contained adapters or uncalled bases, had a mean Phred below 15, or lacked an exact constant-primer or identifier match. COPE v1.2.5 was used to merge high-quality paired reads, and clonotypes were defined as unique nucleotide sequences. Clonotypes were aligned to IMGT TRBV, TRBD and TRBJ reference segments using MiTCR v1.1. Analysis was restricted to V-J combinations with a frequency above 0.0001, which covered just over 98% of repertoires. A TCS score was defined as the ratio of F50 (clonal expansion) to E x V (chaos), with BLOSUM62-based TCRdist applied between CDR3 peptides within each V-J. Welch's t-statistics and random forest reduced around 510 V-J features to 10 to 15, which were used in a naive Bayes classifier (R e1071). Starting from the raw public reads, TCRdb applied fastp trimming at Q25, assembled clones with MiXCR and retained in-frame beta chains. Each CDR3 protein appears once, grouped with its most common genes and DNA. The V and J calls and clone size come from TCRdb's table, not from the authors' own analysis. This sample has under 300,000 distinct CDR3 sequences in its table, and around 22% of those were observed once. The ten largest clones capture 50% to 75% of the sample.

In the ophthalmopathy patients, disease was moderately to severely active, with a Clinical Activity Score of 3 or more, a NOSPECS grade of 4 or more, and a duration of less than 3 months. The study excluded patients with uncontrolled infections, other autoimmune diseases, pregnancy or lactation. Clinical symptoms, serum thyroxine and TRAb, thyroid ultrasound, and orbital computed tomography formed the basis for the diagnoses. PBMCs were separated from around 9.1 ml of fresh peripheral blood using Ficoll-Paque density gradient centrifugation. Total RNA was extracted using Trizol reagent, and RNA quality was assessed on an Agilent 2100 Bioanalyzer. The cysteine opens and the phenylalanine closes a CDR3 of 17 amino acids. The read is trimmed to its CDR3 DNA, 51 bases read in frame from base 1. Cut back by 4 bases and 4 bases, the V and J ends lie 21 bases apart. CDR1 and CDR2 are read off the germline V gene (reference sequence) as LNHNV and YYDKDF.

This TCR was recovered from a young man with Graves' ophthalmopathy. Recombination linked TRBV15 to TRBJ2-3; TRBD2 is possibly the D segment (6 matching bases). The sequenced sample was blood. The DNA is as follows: TGTGCCACCAGCATAGTGGGTAGCGGTCGGGGGTCAGATACGCAGTATTTT. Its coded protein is CATSIVGSGRGSDTQYF.